The 4 T cell receptor beta chains listed next were all sequenced from one sample in a study of OX40 agonist ivuxolimab in advanced cancers. This table comes from immunoSEQ multiplex PCR, and its TCRdb copy is limited to in-frame clones, with some not included. Among more than 55,000 clones listed, roughly 88% were seen once. This sample comprised CD4+ or CD8+ T cells sorted from blood, obtained in a trial of the OX40 agonist ivuxolimab. The source of these receptors is an adult with an advanced solid tumor such as melanoma, head and neck, liver or kidney cancer.

This clone was seen a single time. The chain recombines TRBV19 with TRBJ1-5, with unresolved D. Germline assignment: CDR1 LNHDA and CDR2 SQIVND (reference sequence). The CDR3 totals 13 residues. Trimming pared 7 bases from V and 4 bases from J, leaving 11 bases between. CDR3 bases: TGTGCCAGTACCAAGAGCTGGAATCAGCCCCAGCATTTT. This sequence encodes CASTKSWNQPQHF.

The chain carries TRBV6-6 and TRBJ2-7; tentatively, D is TRBD2 (5 bases). Germline V gene lookup returns CDR1 MNHNY and CDR2 SVGAGI (reference sequence). The CDR3 length is 14 residues. V lost 5 bases to trimming and J lost 0 bases, with 11 bases between them. CDR3 residues: CASSPAGTSYEQYF. CDR3 coding DNA: TGTGCCAGCAGTCCCGCGGGCACCTCCTACGAGCAGTACTTC.

V and J are TRBV13 and TRBJ1-2; D is unclear. Germline assignment: CDR1 PRHDT and CDR2 FYEKMQ (reference sequence). Trimming stripped 1 base from V and 8 bases from J, with 8 bases between. This CDR3 region has 12 residues. CDR3 sequence (DNA): TGTGCCAGCAGCTTAGTAGCCTTCGGCTACACCTTC. Translating it yields CASSLVAFGYTF.

The V gene is TRBV27, the J gene TRBJ1-3; D is unclear. With 2 bases removed from V and 0 bases from J, the gap between germline ends came to 8 bases. CDR1 and CDR2 (germline): MNHEY, SMNVEV (reference sequence). This CDR3 has 15 residues. The CDR3 spells CASSLHGDSGNTIYF. The CDR3 DNA sequence: TGTGCCAGCAGTTTACACGGGGACTCTGGAAACACCATATATTTT.